Below, 8 T cell receptor beta chains from the same sample are listed, as sequenced in a study of blood T cells in healthy people across ages. Together with a sample-barcoded 5' primer, a J-beta primer mix was included in a second PCR lasting about 6 to 11 cycles. TCRdb re-derived calls from the 5' RACE reads in MiXCR, one entry per CDR3 protein. In the table there are 1.5 million or so distinct CDR3 sequences, 42% of which are singletons. The sequenced sample was blood. These receptors originate from a woman aged 18-29 years in good health.

The chain carries TRBV7-2 and TRBJ2-1; 8 bases fit TRBD2. The CDR3 is 20 residues long. Germline V gives CDR1 SGHTA, CDR2 FQGNSA. V lost 2 bases to trimming and J lost 8 bases; unmatched junction nucleotides: 23. The CDR3 DNA sequence: TGTGCCAGCAGCTTACCCACGCTTGGAGCGGGAGACGGGGTTGGGTATGAGCAGTTCTTC. It specifies CASSLPTLGAGDGVGYEQFF.

This clonotype was seen only a few times. J is TRBJ2-5 and V is TRBV20-1; the D is unclear. This CDR3 has 12 residues. Germline V CDR1 and CDR2: DFQATT, SNEGSKA (reference sequence). V lost 3 bases, J lost 4 bases, and 9 bases lay in between. The CDR3 DNA reads TGCAGTGCTAGGATCGCGGCAGAGACCCAGTACTTC. The encoded protein is CSARIAAETQYF.

The genes are TRBV2 and TRBJ2-1; 8 positions match TRBD2. The germline V gene encodes CDR1 SNHLY and CDR2 FYNNEI. Trimming cost V 6 bases and J 2 bases; bases outside gene matches: 6. The CDR3 has 15 residues. CDR3 coding DNA: TGTGCCAGCAGCGCCAGCGGGAGAACCTACAATGAGCAGTTCTTC. Its protein is CASSASGRTYNEQFF.

This clonotype was detected a few times. V usage is TRBV14 and J usage is TRBJ1-6, with D possibly being TRBD1 (5 bases). CDR3 length equals 14 residues. Trimming stripped 5 bases from V and 7 bases from J, with 12 bases between. Germline CDR1 and CDR2: SGHDN and FVKESK. The CDR3 nucleotides read TGTGCCAGCAGCGGGGCAGGGCTGAATTCACCCCTCCACTTT. Protein sequence: CASSGAGLNSPLHF.

The chain employs TRBV12-3 or TRBV12-4 and TRBJ2-2; 9 nucleotides line up with TRBD2. The trim removed 1 base at V and 4 bases at J, leaving 1 base unmatched. This CDR3 region has 15 residues. The CDR3 is CASSLVSGGTGELFF. CDR3 DNA: TGTGCCAGCAGTTTAGTTAGCGGGGGCACCGGGGAGCTGTTTTTT.

This clonotype occurred a few times. The chain uses TRBV7-2 and TRBJ2-1, with D hard to call. Trimming shortened V by 1 base and J by 10 bases, and 20 bases separated the two germline ends. This CDR3 contains 16 residues. The germline CDR1 and CDR2 sequences are SGHTA and FQGNSA. As DNA, the CDR3 is TGTGCCAGCAGCTTAGTCCGGCCCACCTTCAGCCACGAGCAGTTCTTC. It yields the protein CASSLVRPTFSHEQFF.

On this clonotype itself: Compared with germline, one end of the junction differs, possibly owing to a read error. J is TRBJ1-5 and V is TRBV6-5, with no clear D. Germline V gives CDR1 MNHEY, CDR2 SVGAGI. CDR3 size: 14 residues. As DNA, the CDR3 is TGTGCCAGCAGCGCCCTCTTTAGCGATCAGCCCCAGCATTTT. This gives the protein CASSALFSDQPQHF.

This clonotype was counted once. The V call is TRBV4-1, the J call TRBJ2-1; 7 nucleotides agree with TRBD2. J gave up 4 bases and V 4 bases, and 10 bases lay outside the gene matches. The CDR3 is made up of 16 amino acids. Germline CDR1 MGHRA, CDR2 YSYEKL. CDR3 sequence (DNA): TGCGCCAGCAGCCCAAGGGACGGGAGGCAATACAATGAGCAGTTCTTC. Translating gives CASSPRDGRQYNEQFF.